The clone carrying this TCR beta chain was seen many times. Antigen: not known. This entry is derived from a study of T cells in Graves' hyperthyroidism and ophthalmopathy. Study observations and caveats: A model of 13 V-J pairs discriminated ophthalmopathy from stable hyperthyroidism.

TCR beta CDR3 region amplification was performed from RNA transcripts. When the TCR CDR3 underwent first-round RT-PCR, the HTBI primer set was used. TCRdb ran MiXCR on the multiplex PCR reads and lists one entry per CDR3 protein. The sample records some 600,000 distinct CDR3 sequences, approximately 14% being singletons. These patients, aged 18 to 65, had recently diagnosed hyperthyroidism lasting under 2 months. In making diagnoses, clinical symptoms, serum thyroxine and TRAb, thyroid ultrasound and orbital computed tomography were all used. The V gene end was trimmed by 5 bases and the J gene end by 9 bases; junction bases not matched to a gene: 12. This CDR3 has 14 amino acids.

The chain employs TRBV12-3 or TRBV12-4 and TRBJ1-1, with TRBD1 identical over 7 bases. The receptor comes from a woman in her 30s with Graves' hyperthyroidism that later progressed to Graves' ophthalmopathy. Sequencing was carried out using blood. The CDR3 is CASSTPQGGSKAFF. The CDR3, as DNA: TGTGCCAGCAGTACACCCCAAGGGGGCTCAAAAGCTTTCTTT.